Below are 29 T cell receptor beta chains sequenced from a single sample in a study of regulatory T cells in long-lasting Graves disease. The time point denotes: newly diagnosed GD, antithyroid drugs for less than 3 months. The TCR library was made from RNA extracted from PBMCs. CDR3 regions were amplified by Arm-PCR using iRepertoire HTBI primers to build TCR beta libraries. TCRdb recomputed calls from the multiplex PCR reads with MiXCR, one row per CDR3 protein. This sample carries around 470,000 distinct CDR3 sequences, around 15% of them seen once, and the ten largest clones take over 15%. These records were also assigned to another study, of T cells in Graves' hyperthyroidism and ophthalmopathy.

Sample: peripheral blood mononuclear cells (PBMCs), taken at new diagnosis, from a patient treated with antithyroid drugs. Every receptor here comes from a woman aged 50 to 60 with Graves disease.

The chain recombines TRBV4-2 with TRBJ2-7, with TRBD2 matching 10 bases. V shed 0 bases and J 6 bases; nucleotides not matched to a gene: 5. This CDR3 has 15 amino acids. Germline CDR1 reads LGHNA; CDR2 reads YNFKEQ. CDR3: CASSQEVAGGGEQYF. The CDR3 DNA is TGTGCCAGCAGCCAAGAGGTAGCGGGAGGCGGCGAGCAGTACTTC.

CDR3 in amino acids: CASSFGTGWSDEQFF. The DNA of the CDR3 is TGCGCCAGCAGCTTTGGGACAGGGTGGTCGGATGAGCAGTTCTTC. The rearrangement joins TRBV5-1 to TRBJ2-1, with 9 positions matching TRBD1. The germline V gene has CDR1 SGHRS and CDR2 YFSETQ. This CDR3 is 15 amino acids long. J lost 8 bases, V lost 2 bases, and 8 bases had no gene match.

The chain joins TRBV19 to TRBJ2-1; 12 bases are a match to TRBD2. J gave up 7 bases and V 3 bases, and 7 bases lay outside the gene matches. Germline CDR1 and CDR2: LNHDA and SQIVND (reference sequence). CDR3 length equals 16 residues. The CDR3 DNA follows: TGTGCCAGTAGTATCCCGGGACTAGCGGGTAAGAATGAGCAGTTCTTC. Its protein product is CASSIPGLAGKNEQFF.

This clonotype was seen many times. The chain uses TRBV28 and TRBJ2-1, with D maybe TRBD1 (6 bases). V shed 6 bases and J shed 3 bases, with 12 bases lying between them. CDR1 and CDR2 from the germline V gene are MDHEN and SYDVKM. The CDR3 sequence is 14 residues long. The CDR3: CASSAQQGYNEQFF. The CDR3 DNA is TGTGCCAGCAGCGCGCAACAGGGCTACAATGAGCAGTTCTTC.

CDR3 sequence: CASSLEFTGRDTQYF. The DNA of the CDR3 is TGTGCCAGCAGCTTGGAGTTTACGGGTAGGGATACGCAGTATTTT. J is TRBJ2-3 and V is TRBV5-8; D is unresolved. CDR3 length: 15 amino acids. The V and J ends lost 0 bases and 6 bases respectively, with 14 bases between them. The germline V gene has CDR1 SGHTS and CDR2 YDEGEE.

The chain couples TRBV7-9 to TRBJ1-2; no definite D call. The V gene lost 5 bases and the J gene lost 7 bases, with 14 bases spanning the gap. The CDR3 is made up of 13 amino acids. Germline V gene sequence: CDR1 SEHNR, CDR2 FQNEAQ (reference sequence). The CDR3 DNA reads TGTGCCAGCAGCCCTGCTACTGCTGCTGGCTACACCTTC. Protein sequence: CASSPATAAGYTF.

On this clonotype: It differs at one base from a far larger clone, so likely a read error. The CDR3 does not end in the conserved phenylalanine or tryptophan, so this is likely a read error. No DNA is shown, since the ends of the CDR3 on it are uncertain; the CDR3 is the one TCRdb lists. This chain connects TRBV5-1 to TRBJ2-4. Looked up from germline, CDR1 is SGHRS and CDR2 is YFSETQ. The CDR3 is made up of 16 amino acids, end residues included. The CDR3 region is CASSEAVGSGEDTQYL.

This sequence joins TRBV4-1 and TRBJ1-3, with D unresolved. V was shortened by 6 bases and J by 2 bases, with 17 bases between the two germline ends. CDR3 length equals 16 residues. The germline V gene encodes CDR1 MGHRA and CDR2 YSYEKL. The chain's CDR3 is CASRPDVEVAGNTIYF. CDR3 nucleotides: TGCGCCAGCAGACCTGACGTGGAGGTGGCTGGAAACACCATATATTTT.

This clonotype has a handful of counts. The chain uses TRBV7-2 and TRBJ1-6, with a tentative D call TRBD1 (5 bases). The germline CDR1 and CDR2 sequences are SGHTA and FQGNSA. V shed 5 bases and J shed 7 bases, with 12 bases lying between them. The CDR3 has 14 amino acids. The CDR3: CASSRDRENSPLHF. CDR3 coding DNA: TGTGCCAGCAGCCGTGACAGAGAAAATTCACCCCTCCACTTT.

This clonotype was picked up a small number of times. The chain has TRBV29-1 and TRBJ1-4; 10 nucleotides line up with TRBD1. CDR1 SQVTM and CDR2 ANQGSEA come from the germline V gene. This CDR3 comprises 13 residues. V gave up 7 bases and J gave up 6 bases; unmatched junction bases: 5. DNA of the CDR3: TGCAGCGCTCAGACAGGGGGCGATGAAAAACTGTTTTTT. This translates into CSAQTGGDEKLFF.

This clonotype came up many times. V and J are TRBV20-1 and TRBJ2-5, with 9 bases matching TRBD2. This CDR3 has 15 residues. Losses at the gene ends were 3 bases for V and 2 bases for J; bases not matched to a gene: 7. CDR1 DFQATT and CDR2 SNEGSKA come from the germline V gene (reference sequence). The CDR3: CSASLSGRNQETQYF. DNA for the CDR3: TGCAGTGCTAGTCTGAGCGGGAGGAATCAAGAGACCCAGTACTTC.

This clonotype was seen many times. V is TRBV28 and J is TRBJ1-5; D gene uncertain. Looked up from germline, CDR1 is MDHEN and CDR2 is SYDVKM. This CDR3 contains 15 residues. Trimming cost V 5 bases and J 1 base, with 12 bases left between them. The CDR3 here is CASSNGRISNQPQHF. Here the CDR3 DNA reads TGTGCCAGCAGTAACGGACGGATAAGCAATCAGCCCCAGCATTTT.

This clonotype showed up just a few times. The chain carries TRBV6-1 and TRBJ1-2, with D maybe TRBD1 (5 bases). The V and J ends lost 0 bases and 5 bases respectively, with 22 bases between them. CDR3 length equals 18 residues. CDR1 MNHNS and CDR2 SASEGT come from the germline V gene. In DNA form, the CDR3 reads TGTGCCAGCAGTGAAGCGCTGAGACAATGGACACGCAGATATGGCTACACCTTC. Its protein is CASSEALRQWTRRYGYTF.

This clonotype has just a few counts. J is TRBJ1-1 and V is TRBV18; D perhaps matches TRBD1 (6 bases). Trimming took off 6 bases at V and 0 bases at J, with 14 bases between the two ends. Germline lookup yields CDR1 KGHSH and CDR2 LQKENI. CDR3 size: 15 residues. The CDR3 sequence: CASSPNRELNTEAFF. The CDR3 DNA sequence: TGTGCCAGCTCTCCGAACAGGGAACTGAACACTGAAGCTTTCTTT.

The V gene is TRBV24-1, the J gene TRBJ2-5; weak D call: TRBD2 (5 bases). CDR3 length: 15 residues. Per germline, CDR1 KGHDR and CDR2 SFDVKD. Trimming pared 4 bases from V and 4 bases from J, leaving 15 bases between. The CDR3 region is CATSDAGQAVETQYF. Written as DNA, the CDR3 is TGTGCCACCAGTGACGCCGGCCAAGCGGTAGAGACCCAGTACTTC.

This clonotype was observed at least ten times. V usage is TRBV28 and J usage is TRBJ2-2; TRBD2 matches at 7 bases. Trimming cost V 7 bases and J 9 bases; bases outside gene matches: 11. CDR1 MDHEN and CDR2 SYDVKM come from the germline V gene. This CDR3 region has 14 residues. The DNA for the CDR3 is TGTGCCAGCAACCGGGCTAGCGGACCGCGGGAGCTGTTTTTT. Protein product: CASNRASGPRELFF.

This CDR3 reads CSAGPSGGRDYEQYF. The CDR3 region has the DNA TGCAGTGCTGGACCCTCGGGGGGGCGGGACTACGAGCAGTACTTC. This chain links TRBV20-1 with TRBJ2-7, with TRBD2 matching 8 bases. V was pared by 5 bases and J by 3 bases, with 12 bases of the junction left unmatched. The CDR3 is made up of 15 amino acids. Germline V gene data show CDR1 as DFQATT and CDR2 as SNEGSKA (reference sequence).

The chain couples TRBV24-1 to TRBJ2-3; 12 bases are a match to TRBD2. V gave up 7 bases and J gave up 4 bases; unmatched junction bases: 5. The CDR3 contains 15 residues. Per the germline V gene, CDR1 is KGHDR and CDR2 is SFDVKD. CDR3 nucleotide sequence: TGTGCCACCAGCCTAGCGGGAGGGTCGGCAGATACGCAGTATTTT. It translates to CATSLAGGSADTQYF.

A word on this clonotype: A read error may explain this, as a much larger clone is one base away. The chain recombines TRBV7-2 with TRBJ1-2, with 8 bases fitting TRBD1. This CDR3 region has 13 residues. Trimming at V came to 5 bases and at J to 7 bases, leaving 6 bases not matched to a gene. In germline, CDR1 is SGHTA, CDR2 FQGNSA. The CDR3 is CASSVVQGVGYTF. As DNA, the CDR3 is TGTGCCAGCAGCGTAGTACAGGGGGTTGGCTACACCTTC. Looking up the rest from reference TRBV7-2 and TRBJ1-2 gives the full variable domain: GAGVSQSPSNKVTEKGKDVELRCDPISGHTALYWYRQSLGQGLEFLIYFQGNSAPDKSGLPSDRFSAERTGGSVSTLTIQRTQQEDSAVYLCASSVVQGVGYTFGSGTRLTVV.

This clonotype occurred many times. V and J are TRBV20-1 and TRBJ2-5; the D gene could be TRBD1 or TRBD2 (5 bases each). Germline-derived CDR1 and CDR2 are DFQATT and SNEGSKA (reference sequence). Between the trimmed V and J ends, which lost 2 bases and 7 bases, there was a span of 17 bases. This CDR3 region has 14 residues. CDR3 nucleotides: TGCAGTGCTAGAATTACCTGGGGGTCGGGGACCCAGTACTTC. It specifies CSARITWGSGTQYF.

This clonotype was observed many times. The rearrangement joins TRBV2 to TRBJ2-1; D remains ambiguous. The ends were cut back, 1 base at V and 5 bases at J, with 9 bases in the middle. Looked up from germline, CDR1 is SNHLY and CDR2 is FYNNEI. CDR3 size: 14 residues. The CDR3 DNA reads TGTGCCAGCAGTGAAGTTTCCTCAGACAATGAGCAGTTCTTC. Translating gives CASSEVSSDNEQFF.

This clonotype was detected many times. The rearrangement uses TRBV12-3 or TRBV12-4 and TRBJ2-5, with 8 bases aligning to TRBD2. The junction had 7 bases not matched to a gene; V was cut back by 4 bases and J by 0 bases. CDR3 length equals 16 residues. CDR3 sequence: CASSSFLTSDQETQYF. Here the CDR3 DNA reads TGTGCCAGCAGTTCTTTCCTGACTAGCGACCAAGAGACCCAGTACTTC.

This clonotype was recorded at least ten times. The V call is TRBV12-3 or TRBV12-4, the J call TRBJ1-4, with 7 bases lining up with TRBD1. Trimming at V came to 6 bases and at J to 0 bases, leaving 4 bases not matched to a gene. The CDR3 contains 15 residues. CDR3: CASSRDSATNEKLFF. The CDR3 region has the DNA TGTGCCAGCAGCCGGGACAGTGCAACTAATGAAAAACTGTTTTTT.

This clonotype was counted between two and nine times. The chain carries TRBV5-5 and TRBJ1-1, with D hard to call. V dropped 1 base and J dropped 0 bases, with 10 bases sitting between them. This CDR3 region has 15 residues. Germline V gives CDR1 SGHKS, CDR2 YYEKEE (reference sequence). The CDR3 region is CASSLLRVMNTEAFF. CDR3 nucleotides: TGTGCCAGCAGCTTGCTGCGGGTTATGAACACTGAAGCTTTCTTT.

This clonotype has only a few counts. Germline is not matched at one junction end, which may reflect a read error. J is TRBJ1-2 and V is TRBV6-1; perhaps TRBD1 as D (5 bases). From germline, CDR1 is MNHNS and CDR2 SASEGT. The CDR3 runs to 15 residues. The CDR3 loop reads CAGSVTGTSLGGYTF. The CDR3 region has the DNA TGTGCCGGCAGTGTTACCGGGACGTCCCTCGGTGGCTACACCTTC.

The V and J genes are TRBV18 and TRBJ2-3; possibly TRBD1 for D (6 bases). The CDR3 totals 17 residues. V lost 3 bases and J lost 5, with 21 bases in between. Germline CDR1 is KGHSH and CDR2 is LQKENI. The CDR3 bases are TGTGCCAGCTCACCTCTCCCGCAACAGGGCGGTATAGATACGCAGTATTTT. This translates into CASSPLPQQGGIDTQYF.

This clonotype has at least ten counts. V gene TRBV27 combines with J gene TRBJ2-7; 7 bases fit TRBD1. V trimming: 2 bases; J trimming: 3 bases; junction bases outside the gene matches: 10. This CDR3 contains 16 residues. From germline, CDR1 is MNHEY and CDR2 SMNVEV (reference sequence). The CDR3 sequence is CASSLKRTGGIYEQYF. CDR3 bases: TGTGCCAGCAGTTTAAAAAGGACAGGCGGAATCTACGAGCAGTACTTC.

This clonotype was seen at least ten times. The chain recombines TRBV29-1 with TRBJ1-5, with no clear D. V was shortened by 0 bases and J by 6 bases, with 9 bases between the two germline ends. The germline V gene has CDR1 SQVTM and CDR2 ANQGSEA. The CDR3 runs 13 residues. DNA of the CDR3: TGCAGCGTTGAAGATACGGTCGGTCAGCCCCAGCATTTT. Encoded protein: CSVEDTVGQPQHF.

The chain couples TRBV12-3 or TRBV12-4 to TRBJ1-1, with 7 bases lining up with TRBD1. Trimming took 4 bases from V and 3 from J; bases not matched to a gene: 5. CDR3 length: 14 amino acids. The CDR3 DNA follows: TGTGCCAGCAGTTCGACAGGGTTAGACACTGAAGCTTTCTTT. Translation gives CASSSTGLDTEAFF.